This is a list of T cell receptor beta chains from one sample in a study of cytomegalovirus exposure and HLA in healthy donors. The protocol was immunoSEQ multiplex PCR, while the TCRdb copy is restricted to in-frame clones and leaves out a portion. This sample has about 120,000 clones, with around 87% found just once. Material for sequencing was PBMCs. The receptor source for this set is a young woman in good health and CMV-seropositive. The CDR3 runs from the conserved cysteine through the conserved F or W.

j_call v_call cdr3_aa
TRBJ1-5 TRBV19 CASSIRQGYSNQPQHF
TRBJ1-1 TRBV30 CAWGQAQDTEAFF
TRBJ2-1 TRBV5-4 CASSLQPGTGRGNEQFF
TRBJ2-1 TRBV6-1 CASSLGGVNNEQFF
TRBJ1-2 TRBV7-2 CASTPRARLNYGYTF
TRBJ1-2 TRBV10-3 CAISGGATNYYGYTF
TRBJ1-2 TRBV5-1 CASSSAEGTGGDGYTF
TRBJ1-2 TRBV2 CASSSGTGHGYTF
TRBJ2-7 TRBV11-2 CASSLGIAYEQYF
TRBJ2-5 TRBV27 CASSRLGGEETQYF
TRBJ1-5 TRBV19 CASSISDMNQPQHF
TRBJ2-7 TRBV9 CASSVGDRGIYEQYF
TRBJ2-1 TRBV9 CASSVGGRPYNEQFF
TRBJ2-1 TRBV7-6 CASSLVGGQTNEQFF
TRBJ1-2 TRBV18 CASSPAEGLGYTF
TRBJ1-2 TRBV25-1 CASSEMVTGGYGYTF
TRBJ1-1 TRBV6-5 CASSYSGGPFTEAFF
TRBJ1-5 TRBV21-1 CASSTRQGQDQPQHF
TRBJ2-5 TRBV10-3 CAIRAPGGSQETQYF
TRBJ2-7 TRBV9 CASSVGVLGLAESSYEQYF
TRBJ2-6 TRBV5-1 CASSLAGDSGANVLTF
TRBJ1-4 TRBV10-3 CAISEFSGATNEKLFF
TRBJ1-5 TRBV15 CATSRAMRESQHF
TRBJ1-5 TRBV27 CASSLGGPSNQPQHF
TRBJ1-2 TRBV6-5 CASSRTAANYGYTF
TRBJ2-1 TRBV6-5 CASSYSHLNEQFF
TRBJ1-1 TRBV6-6 CASSYVGQPNTEAFF